This TCR beta chain was recorded in a study of T cells expressing NK-cell markers. Study as a whole: HCMV seropositivity marked most of the eight sequenced donors; one was seronegative.

The CDR3 runs to 14 residues. Germline lookup yields CDR1 SGHNT and CDR2 YYREEE (reference sequence). TCRdb reworked the 5' RACE reads into one entry per CDR3 protein, no DNA. The listing contains approximately 380,000 distinct CDR3 sequences. The source material was blood T cells: a sorted CD56 or NKG2C T cell subset, CD4+ or CD8+ T cells, or bulk PBMC T cells (not recorded which). J is TRBJ2-5 and V is TRBV5-4; TCRdb's D gene call, TRBD2, goes unchecked for lack of DNA. The receptor comes from a man aged 18-70 years in good health. The CDR3: CASSLTSNEETQYF.